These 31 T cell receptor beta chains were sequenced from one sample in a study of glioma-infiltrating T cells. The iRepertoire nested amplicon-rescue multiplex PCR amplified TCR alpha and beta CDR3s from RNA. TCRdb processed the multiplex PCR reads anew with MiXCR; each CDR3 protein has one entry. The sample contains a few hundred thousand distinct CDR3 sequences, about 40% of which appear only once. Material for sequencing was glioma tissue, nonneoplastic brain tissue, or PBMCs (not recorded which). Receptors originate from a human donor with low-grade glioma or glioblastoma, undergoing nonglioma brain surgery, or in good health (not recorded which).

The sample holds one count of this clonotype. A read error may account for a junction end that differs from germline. The CDR3 here is CASSQPGQDYDYTF. For the CDR3, the DNA is TGTGCCAGCAGCCAACCGGGACAGGACTATGACTACACCTTC. V gene TRBV3-1 combines with J gene TRBJ1-2, with 8 bases matching TRBD1. CDR3 size: 14 residues. The germline V gene encodes CDR1 LGHDT and CDR2 YNNKEL (reference sequence). Drawing the rest from reference TRBV3-1 and TRBJ1-2, the complete variable domain is DTAVSQTPKYLVTQMGNDKSIKCEQNLGHDTMYWYKQDSKKFLKIMFSYNNKELIINETVPNRFSPKSPDKAHLNLHINSLELGDSAVYFCASSQPGQDYDYTFGSGTRLTVV.

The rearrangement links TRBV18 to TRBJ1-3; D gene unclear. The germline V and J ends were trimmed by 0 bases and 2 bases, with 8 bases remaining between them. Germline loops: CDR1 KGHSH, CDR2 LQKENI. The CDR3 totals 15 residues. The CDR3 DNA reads TGTGCCAGCTCACCACCATCAGTGCCTGGAAACACCATATATTTT. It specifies CASSPPSVPGNTIYF.

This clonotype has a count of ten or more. This CDR3 is CASSPPGRDNSPLHF. As DNA, the CDR3 is TGTGCCAGCAGTCCCCCGGGCCGAGATAATTCACCCCTCCACTTT. The chain links TRBV27 to TRBJ1-6, with D uncertain. This CDR3 has 15 residues. Trimming stripped 5 bases from V and 5 bases from J, with 13 bases between. The germline V gene has CDR1 MNHEY and CDR2 SMNVEV (reference sequence).

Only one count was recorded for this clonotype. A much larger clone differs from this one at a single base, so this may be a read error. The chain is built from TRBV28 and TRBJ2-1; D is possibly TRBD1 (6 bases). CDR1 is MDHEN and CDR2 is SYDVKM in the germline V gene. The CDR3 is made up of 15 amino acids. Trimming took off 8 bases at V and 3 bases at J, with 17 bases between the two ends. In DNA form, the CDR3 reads TGTGCCAGCGTTTTTGGGGGCCGAAACTACAATGAGCAGTTCTTC. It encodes CASVFGGRNYNEQFF.

The CDR3: CASSEAGANEQYF. CDR3 sequence (DNA): TGTGCCAGCAGTGAAGCAGGGGCAAACGAGCAGTACTTC. The chain links TRBV25-1 to TRBJ2-7; a weak D match, TRBD1 (6 bases). Per germline, CDR1 MGHDK and CDR2 SYGVNS. V was trimmed by 2 bases and J by 5 bases, leaving 10 bases between them. This CDR3 is 13 amino acids long.

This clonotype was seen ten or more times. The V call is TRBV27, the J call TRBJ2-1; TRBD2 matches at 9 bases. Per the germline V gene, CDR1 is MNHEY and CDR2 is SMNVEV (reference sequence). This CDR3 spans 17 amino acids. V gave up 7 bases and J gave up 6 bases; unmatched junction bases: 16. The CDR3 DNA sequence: TGTGCCAGCACCTCCCTCAGCGGGGGGCCTCCCCTCAATGAGCAGTTCTTC. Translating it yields CASTSLSGGPPLNEQFF.

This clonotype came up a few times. Here the CDR3 DNA reads TGTGCCAGCAGCTTATCGCCTATTGGGAATGAGCAGTTCTTC. It encodes CASSLSPIGNEQFF. The chain links TRBV7-2 to TRBJ2-1; D not certain. The CDR3 runs 14 residues. Germline assignment: CDR1 SGHTA and CDR2 FQGNSA. V was trimmed by 2 bases and J by 7 bases, leaving 12 bases between them.

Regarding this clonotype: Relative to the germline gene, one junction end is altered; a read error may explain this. CDR3 nucleotide sequence: TGTGCCAGCATTGCTAGCGGCTACAATGACCAGTTCTTC. Protein: CASIASGYNDQFF. The chain joins TRBV7-2 to TRBJ2-1, with 7 bases lining up with TRBD2. Per the germline V gene, CDR1 is SGHTA and CDR2 is FQGNSA. The CDR3 spans 13 residues.

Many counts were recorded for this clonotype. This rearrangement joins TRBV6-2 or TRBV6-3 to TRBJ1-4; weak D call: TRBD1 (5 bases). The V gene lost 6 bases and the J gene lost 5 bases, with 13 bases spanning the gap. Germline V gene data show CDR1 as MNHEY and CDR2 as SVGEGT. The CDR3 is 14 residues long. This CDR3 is CASSWDGRNEKLFF. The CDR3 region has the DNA TGTGCCAGCAGCTGGGACGGCCGAAATGAAAAACTGTTTTTT.

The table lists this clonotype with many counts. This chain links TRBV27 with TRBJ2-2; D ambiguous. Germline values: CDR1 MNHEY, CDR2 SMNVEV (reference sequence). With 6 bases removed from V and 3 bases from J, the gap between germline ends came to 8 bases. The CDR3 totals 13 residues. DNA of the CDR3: TGTGCCAGCAGGCCCCAGTACACCGGGGAGCTGTTTTTT. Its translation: CASRPQYTGELFF.

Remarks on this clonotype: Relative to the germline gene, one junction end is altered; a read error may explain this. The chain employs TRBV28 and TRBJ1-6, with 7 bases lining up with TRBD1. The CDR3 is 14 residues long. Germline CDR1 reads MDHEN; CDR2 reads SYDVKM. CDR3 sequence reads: CASNSRDSNSPIHF. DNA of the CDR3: TGTGCCAGCAACTCCCGGGACAGTAATTCACCCATCCACTTT.

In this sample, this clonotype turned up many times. Here the CDR3 DNA reads TGTGCCAGCAGTTTACGGCGGAGAGATACGCAGTATTTT. It is translated as CASSLRRRDTQYF. The chain recombines TRBV27 with TRBJ2-3; unclear D gene. Looked up from germline, CDR1 is MNHEY and CDR2 is SMNVEV (reference sequence). The CDR3 is 13 residues long. The V end was cut by 2 bases, the J end by 5 bases, with 8 bases between.

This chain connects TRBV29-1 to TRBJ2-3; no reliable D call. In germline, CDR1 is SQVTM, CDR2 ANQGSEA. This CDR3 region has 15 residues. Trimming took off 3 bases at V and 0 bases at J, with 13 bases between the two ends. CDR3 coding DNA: TGCAGCGTTGAGGGTTGGGATGCTAGCACAGATACGCAGTATTTT. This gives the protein CSVEGWDASTDTQYF.

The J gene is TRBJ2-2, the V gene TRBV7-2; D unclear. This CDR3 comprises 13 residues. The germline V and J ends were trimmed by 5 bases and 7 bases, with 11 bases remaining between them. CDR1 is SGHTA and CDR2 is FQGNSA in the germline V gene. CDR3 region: CASSGQWIGELFF. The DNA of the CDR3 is TGTGCCAGCAGCGGCCAGTGGATCGGGGAGCTGTTTTTT.

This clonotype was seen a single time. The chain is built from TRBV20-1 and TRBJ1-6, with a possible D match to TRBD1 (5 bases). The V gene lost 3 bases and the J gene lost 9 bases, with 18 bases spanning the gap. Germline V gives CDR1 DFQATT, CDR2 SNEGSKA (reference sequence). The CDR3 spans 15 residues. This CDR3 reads CSASGTGIKSSPLHF. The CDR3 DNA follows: TGCAGTGCTAGTGGGACCGGTATTAAGAGTTCACCCCTCCACTTT.

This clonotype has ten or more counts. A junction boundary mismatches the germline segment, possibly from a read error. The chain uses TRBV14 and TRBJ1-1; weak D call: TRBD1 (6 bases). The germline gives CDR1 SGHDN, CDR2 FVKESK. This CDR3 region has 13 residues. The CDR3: CASSYTGNPEAFF. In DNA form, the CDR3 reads TGTGCCAGCAGCTACACAGGGAACCCTGAAGCTTTCTTT. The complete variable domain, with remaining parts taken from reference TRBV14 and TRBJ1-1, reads EAGVTQFPSHSVIEKGQTVTLRCDPISGHDNLYWYRRVMGKEIKFLLHFVKESKQDESGMPNNRFLAERTGGTYSTLKVQPAELEDSGVYFCASSYTGNPEAFFGQGTRLTVV.

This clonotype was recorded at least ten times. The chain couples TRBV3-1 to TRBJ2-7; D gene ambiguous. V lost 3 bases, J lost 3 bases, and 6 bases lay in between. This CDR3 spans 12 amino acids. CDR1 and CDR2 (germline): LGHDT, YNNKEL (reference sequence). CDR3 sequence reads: CASSQGIYEQYF. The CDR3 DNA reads TGTGCCAGCAGCCAGGGGATCTACGAGCAGTACTTC.

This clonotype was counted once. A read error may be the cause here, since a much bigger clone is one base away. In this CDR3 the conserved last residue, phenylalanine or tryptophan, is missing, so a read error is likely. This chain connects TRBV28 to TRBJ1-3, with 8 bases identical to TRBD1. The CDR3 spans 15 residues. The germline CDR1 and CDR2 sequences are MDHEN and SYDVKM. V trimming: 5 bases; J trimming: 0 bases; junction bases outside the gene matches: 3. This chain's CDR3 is CASSQGAPSGNTIYS. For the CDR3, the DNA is TGTGCCAGCAGTCAGGGGGCTCCCTCTGGAAACACCATATATTCT.

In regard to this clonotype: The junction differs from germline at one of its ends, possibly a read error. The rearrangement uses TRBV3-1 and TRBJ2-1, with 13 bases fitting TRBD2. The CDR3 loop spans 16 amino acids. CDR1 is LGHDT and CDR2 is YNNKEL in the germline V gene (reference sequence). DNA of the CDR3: TGTGCCAGCAGCCAAGAGGGACTAGCGGGATTTAATGAGCAGTTCTTT. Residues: CASSQEGLAGFNEQFF.

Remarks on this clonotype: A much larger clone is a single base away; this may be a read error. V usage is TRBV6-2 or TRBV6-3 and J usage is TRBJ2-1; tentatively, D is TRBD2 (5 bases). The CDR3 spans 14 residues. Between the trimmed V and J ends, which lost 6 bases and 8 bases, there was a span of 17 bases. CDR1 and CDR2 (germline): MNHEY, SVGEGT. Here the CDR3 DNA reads TGTGCCAGCAGATGGACTGGGCAAGGCGATGAGCAGTTCTTC. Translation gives CASRWTGQGDEQFF.

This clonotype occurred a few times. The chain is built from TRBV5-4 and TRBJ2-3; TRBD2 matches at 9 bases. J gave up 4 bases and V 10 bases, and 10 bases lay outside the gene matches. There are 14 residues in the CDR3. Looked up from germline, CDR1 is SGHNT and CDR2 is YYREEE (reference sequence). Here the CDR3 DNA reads TGTGCCGGATCTAGCGGGAAGGTCTCAGATACGCAGTATTTT. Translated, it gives CAGSSGKVSDTQYF.

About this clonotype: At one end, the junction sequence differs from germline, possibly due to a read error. For the CDR3, the DNA is TGTGCCAGCAGCCTACAGACAGGGGTCGGCTCCTATAATTTACCCCTCCACTTT. Translating it yields CASSLQTGVGSYNLPLHF. The gene calls are TRBV7-9 and TRBJ1-6; 8 nucleotides line up with TRBD1. Germline V gene sequence: CDR1 SEHNR, CDR2 FQNEAQ (reference sequence). The CDR3 is made up of 18 amino acids.

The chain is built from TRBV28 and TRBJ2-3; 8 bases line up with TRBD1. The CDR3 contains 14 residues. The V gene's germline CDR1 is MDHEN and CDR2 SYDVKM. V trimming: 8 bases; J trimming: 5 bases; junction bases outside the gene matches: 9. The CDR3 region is CASRHRGSLDTQYF. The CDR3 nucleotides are TGTGCCAGCCGTCACAGGGGGTCCTTAGATACGCAGTATTTT.

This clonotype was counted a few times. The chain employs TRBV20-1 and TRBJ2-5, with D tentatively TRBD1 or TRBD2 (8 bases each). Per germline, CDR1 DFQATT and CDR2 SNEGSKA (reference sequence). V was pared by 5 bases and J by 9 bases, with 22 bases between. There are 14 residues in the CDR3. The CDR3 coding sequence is TGCAGTGCTCCCAGGACAGGGACTAGTGAGTCCCAGTACTTC. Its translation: CSAPRTGTSESQYF.

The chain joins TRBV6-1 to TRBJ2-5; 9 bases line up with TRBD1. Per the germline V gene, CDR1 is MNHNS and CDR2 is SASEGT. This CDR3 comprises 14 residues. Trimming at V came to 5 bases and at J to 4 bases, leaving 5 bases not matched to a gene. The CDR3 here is CASSNRGRRETQYF. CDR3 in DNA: TGTGCCAGCAGTAACAGGGGGCGGAGAGAGACCCAGTACTTC.

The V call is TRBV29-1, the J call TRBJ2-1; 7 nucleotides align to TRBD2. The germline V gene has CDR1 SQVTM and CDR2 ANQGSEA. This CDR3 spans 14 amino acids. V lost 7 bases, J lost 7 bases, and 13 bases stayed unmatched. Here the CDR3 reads CSAEAGFRGNEQFF. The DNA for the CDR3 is TGCAGCGCCGAAGCGGGATTCCGCGGGAATGAGCAGTTCTTC.

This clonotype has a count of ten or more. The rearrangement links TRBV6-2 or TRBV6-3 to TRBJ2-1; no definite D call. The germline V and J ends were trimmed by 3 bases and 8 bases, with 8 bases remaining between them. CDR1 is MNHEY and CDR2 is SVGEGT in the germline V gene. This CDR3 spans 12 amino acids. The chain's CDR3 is CASSYRDDEQFF. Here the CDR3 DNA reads TGTGCCAGCAGTTATAGAGACGATGAGCAGTTCTTC.

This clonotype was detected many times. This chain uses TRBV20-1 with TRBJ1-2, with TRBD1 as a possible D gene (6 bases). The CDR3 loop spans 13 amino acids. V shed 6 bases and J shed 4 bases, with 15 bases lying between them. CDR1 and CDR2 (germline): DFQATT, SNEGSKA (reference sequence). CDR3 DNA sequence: TGCAGTGCCATCAAACAGGGAAGCTATGGCTACACCTTC. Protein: CSAIKQGSYGYTF.

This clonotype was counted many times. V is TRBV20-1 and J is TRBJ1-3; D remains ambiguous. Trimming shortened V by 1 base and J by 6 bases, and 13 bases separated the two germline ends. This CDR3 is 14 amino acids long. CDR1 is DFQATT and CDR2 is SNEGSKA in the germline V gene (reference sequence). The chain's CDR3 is CSARAYGYENTIYF. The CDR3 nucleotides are TGCAGTGCTAGAGCGTACGGGTACGAAAACACCATATATTTT.

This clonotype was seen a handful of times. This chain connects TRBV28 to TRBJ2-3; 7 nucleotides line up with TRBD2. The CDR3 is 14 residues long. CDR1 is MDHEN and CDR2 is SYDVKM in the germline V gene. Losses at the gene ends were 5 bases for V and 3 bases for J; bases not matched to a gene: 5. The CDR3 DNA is TGTGCCAGCAGTAGAGCGGGAATGACAGATACGCAGTATTTT. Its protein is CASSRAGMTDTQYF.

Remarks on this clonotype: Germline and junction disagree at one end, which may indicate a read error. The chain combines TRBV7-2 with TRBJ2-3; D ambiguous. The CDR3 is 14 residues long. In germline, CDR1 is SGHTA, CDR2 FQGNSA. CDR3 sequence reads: CASQRRASIDTQYF. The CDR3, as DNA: TGTGCCTCCCAAAGAAGGGCAAGCATAGATACGCAGTATTTT.